These T cell receptor beta chains were read from a single sample in a study of beta chain features in type 1 diabetes. The method was immunoSEQ multiplex PCR; TCRdb's version includes in-frame clones alone and lacks a portion of them. The data contain approximately 100,000 clones, 25% to 35% of them singletons. Material: central memory CD4+ T cells from blood. Source of these receptors: a woman younger than 35 with type 1 diabetes. The CDR3 runs from the conserved cysteine through the conserved F or W. The order of the fields is J gene, clone size, V gene, CDR3 protein. A clone size is listed for some rows: how often the clone was seen (once, few, many), or a class if it is expanded.

j_call: TRBJ2-1; clone_size: few; v_call: TRBV5-1; cdr3_aa: CASSLEGILAGGREFF
j_call: TRBJ2-2; clone_size: .; v_call: TRBV30; cdr3_aa: CAWTRTRSTGELFF
j_call: TRBJ2-1; clone_size: few; v_call: TRBV7-2; cdr3_aa: CASSLRTSSHEQFF
j_call: TRBJ2-3; clone_size: .; v_call: TRBV30; cdr3_aa: CAWSGVRSGRRQGTDTQYF
j_call: TRBJ2-1; clone_size: few; v_call: TRBV4-3; cdr3_aa: CASSQDSSAPNEQFF
j_call: TRBJ2-5; clone_size: .; v_call: TRBV5-4; cdr3_aa: CASSLTGVEGTQYF
j_call: TRBJ2-7; clone_size: .; v_call: TRBV27; cdr3_aa: CASRPVEGSYEQYF
j_call: TRBJ2-5; clone_size: .; v_call: TRBV15; cdr3_aa: CATSRPLRGETQYF
j_call: TRBJ2-3; clone_size: .; v_call: TRBV7-9; cdr3_aa: CASSLGLAGDTQYF
j_call: TRBJ1-1; clone_size: .; v_call: TRBV6-5; cdr3_aa: CASSYSGAEAFF
j_call: TRBJ2-3; clone_size: many; v_call: TRBV18; cdr3_aa: CASSPPAGDTQYF
j_call: TRBJ2-5; clone_size: .; v_call: TRBV9; cdr3_aa: CASSVGFSGTSGMGYQETQYF
j_call: TRBJ1-1; clone_size: few; v_call: TRBV7-8; cdr3_aa: CASSSALTEAFF
j_call: TRBJ1-2; clone_size: few; v_call: TRBV25-1; cdr3_aa: CASSEPGRRRRAGYTF
j_call: TRBJ2-5; clone_size: .; v_call: TRBV6-6; cdr3_aa: CASSSASGGRETQYF
j_call: TRBJ1-1; clone_size: few; v_call: TRBV5-1; cdr3_aa: CASSLGGNTEAFF
j_call: TRBJ2-5; clone_size: .; v_call: TRBV2; cdr3_aa: CASRETSGRQETQYF
j_call: TRBJ2-5; clone_size: few; v_call: TRBV19; cdr3_aa: CASSIREGETQYF
j_call: TRBJ1-2; clone_size: .; v_call: TRBV5-1; cdr3_aa: CASSPGQVYGYTF
j_call: TRBJ2-1; clone_size: .; v_call: TRBV18; cdr3_aa: CASSPANPGGQFF
j_call: TRBJ2-5; clone_size: few; v_call: TRBV29-1; cdr3_aa: CSTGLAGEIQETQYF
j_call: TRBJ1-2; clone_size: few; v_call: TRBV11-2; cdr3_aa: CASKGQGAAVYGYTF
j_call: TRBJ2-5; clone_size: .; v_call: TRBV6-6; cdr3_aa: CASSPQVQETQYF
j_call: TRBJ2-7; clone_size: .; v_call: TRBV4-1; cdr3_aa: CASSQGETPNYEQYF
j_call: TRBJ2-2; clone_size: few; v_call: TRBV4-3; cdr3_aa: CASSYRAADGGELFF
j_call: TRBJ2-1; clone_size: .; v_call: TRBV4-2; cdr3_aa: CASSQVGGEQFF
j_call: TRBJ2-5; clone_size: .; v_call: TRBV27; cdr3_aa: CASSLSRQETQYF
j_call: TRBJ2-2; clone_size: .; v_call: TRBV7-8; cdr3_aa: CASSLALSGTGELFF
j_call: TRBJ2-5; clone_size: .; v_call: TRBV9; cdr3_aa: CASSASGAPQETQYF
j_call: TRBJ1-5; clone_size: few; v_call: TRBV7-2; cdr3_aa: CASSRGQVYQPQHF
j_call: TRBJ2-5; clone_size: .; v_call: TRBV7-9; cdr3_aa: CASSSTAGTGSRETQYF
j_call: TRBJ2-3; clone_size: .; v_call: TRBV6-1; cdr3_aa: CASSEGTGIDTQYF
j_call: TRBJ2-5; clone_size: .; v_call: TRBV6-1; cdr3_aa: CAIPSTPGVQETQYF
j_call: TRBJ1-1; clone_size: .; v_call: TRBV7-9; cdr3_aa: CASSLGQGKGSTEAFF
j_call: TRBJ1-5; clone_size: .; v_call: TRBV29-1; cdr3_aa: CSVEPRQNYSNQPQHF
j_call: TRBJ2-3; clone_size: .; v_call: TRBV19; cdr3_aa: CASTGTSGDTQYF
j_call: TRBJ1-2; clone_size: .; v_call: TRBV18; cdr3_aa: CASSPGQGNGYTF
j_call: TRBJ2-3; clone_size: few; v_call: TRBV30; cdr3_aa: CAWTRGQSDTQYF
j_call: TRBJ1-2; clone_size: .; v_call: TRBV7-2; cdr3_aa: CASSIGQSYGYTF
j_call: TRBJ2-3; clone_size: .; v_call: TRBV5-4; cdr3_aa: CASSPPGYTDTQYF
j_call: TRBJ2-7; clone_size: .; v_call: TRBV6-1; cdr3_aa: CASAPGDYEQYF
j_call: TRBJ2-1; clone_size: few; v_call: TRBV2; cdr3_aa: CASMRRGNGGLAGNVEQFF
j_call: TRBJ2-3; clone_size: .; v_call: TRBV29-1; cdr3_aa: CSVEGRQGHGGSRTTDTRYF
j_call: TRBJ1-1; clone_size: .; v_call: TRBV6-1; cdr3_aa: CASIRETGGYTEAFF
j_call: TRBJ2-5; clone_size: .; v_call: TRBV7-3; cdr3_aa: CASSLKVAGVETQYF
j_call: TRBJ1-1; clone_size: .; v_call: TRBV5-1; cdr3_aa: CASSLEARVRAEAFF
j_call: TRBJ2-3; clone_size: .; v_call: TRBV10-3; cdr3_aa: CAISTTMTGRTDTQYF